This T cell receptor beta chain was captured in a study of blood T cell repertoires in COVID-19. The study drew participants aged 18 to 89 years from approximately 23 US areas. Assay: immunoSEQ multiplex PCR; the TCRdb copy retains only in-frame clones and omits some. The repertoire holds roughly 400,000 clones, with about 86% as singletons. The origin of this receptor is a woman between 45 and 65 years old who had recovered from COVID-19. Sequencing was performed on PBMCs or T cells enriched from blood (not recorded which).

DNA of the CDR3: TGTGCCAGTAGTATGCGGACAGGGGAAATCAATCAGCCCCAGCATTTT. Amino acids: CASSMRTGEINQPQHF. The V gene is TRBV19, the J gene TRBJ1-5; 9 positions match TRBD1. The CDR3 consists of 16 residues. With 3 bases clipped from V and 3 bases from J, the junction kept 6 bases outside the gene matches. Germline-derived CDR1 and CDR2 are LNHDA and SQIVND (reference sequence).